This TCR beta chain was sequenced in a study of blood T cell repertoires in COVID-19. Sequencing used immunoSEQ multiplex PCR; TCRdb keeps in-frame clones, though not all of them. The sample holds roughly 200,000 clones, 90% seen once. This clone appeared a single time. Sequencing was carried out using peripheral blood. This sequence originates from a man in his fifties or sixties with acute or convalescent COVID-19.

The CDR3 region is CASGKGFPGNTIYF. CDR3 nucleotides: TGTGCCAGTGGAAAGGGGTTCCCTGGAAACACCATATATTTT. The V gene is TRBV28, the J gene TRBJ1-3; TRBD1 might be the D (5 bases). CDR3 size: 14 residues. CDR1 and CDR2 (germline): MDHEN, SYDVKM. The V end lost 9 bases, the J end lost 2 bases, and 14 bases lay between the germline ends. Based on the CDR3 plus reference TRBV28 and TRBJ1-3, the full variable domain is DVKVTQSSRYLVKRTGEKVFLECVQDMDHENMFWYRQDPGLGLRLIYFSYDVKMKEKGDIPEGYSVSREKKERFSLILESASTNQTSMYLCASGKGFPGNTIYFGEGSWLTVV.